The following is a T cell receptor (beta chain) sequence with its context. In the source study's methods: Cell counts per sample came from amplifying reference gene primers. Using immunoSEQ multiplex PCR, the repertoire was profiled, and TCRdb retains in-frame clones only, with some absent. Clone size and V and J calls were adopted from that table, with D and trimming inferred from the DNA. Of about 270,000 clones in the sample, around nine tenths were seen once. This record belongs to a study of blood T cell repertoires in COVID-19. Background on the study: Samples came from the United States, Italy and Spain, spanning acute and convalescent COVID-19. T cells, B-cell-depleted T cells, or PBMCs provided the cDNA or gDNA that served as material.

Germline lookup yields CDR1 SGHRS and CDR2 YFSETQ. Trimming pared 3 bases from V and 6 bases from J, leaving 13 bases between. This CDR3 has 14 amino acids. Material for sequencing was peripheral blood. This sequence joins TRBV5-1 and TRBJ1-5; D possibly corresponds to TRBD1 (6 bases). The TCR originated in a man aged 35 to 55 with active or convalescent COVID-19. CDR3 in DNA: TGCGCCAGCAGCTACGGACAGCTCGGTCAGCCCCAGCATTTT. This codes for CASSYGQLGQPQHF.